One and the same sample provided the 3 T cell receptor beta chains below, sequenced in a study of T cells in Graves' hyperthyroidism and ophthalmopathy. From RNA transcripts, TCR beta CDR3 regions were amplified. The HTBI primer set drove a first-round RT-PCR of the TCR CDR3. TCRdb re-derived calls from the multiplex PCR reads in MiXCR, one entry per CDR3 protein. The sample carries about 540,000 distinct CDR3 sequences, around 42% recorded once. What was sequenced was peripheral blood or thyroid tissue (not recorded which). The receptors shown here come from a woman between 18 and 30 years old with Graves' hyperthyroidism.

Remarks on this clonotype: The CDR3 ends on some other residue instead of the conserved phenylalanine or tryptophan, so this is likely a read error. The rearrangement joins TRBV10-3 to TRBJ2-5; 14 bases agree with TRBD2. The J segment lost 4 bases and the V segment lost 5 bases, leaving 3 bases of the junction unmatched. This CDR3 is built from 15 residues. Germline loops: CDR1 ENHRY, CDR2 SYGVKD. This chain's CDR3 is CAISSGLAGGETQYL. DNA for the CDR3: TGTGCCATCAGTTCAGGACTAGCGGGAGGAGAGACCCAGTACCTC.

This clonotype was seen only a few times. This may stem from a read error, because a much larger clone lies one nucleotide away. The genes are TRBV7-9 and TRBJ1-1, with unresolved D. Germline V gives CDR1 SEHNR, CDR2 FQNEAQ (reference sequence). This CDR3 region has 12 residues. CDR3: CVSTLGVTEAFF. CDR3 DNA: TGTGTCAGCACCTTAGGTGTCACTGAAGCTTTCTTT.

The CDR3 here is CASSLGTGFYEQYF. The CDR3 region has the DNA TGTGCCAGCAGCTTGGGGACAGGGTTCTACGAGCAGTACTTC. This sequence joins TRBV2 and TRBJ2-5, with TRBD1 identical over 9 bases. TRBJ2-7 matches the DNA end more closely, so the J call is doubtful. Per germline, CDR1 SNHLY and CDR2 FYNNEI. The CDR3 runs 14 residues.